The 29 T cell receptor beta chains listed next were all sequenced from one sample in a study of patients and donors after allogeneic stem cell transplantation. Using its own MiXCR run on the RT-PCR reads, TCRdb lists one record per CDR3 protein. The data contain about a million distinct CDR3 sequences, roughly 17% of them singletons. Sequencing was performed on blood, either unsorted or a sorted T cell fraction (not recorded which). The source is a human donor who was either an allogeneic HSCT recipient or a stem cell or donor lymphocyte infusion donor (not recorded which). It is not recorded whose cells these are; they may come from a transplant donor.

This clonotype has a handful of counts. The chain uses TRBV29-1 and TRBJ2-1; D may be TRBD1 or TRBD2 (5 bases each). The V end lost 6 bases, the J end lost 7 bases, and 19 bases lay between the germline ends. From germline, CDR1 is SQVTM and CDR2 ANQGSEA. This CDR3 region has 14 residues. The CDR3 bases are TGCAGCGTGGGACGTCGGGGTTATATGAATGAGCAGTTCTTC. Protein sequence: CSVGRRGYMNEQFF.

This clonotype was counted between two and nine times. The rearrangement uses TRBV12-3 or TRBV12-4 and TRBJ1-1, with 10 bases matching TRBD1. The CDR3 covers 16 residues. V was clipped by 5 bases and J by 3 bases; unmatched bases: 9. CDR3 DNA: TGTGCCAGCAGTGCCGGGACAGGGGCAGGCTACACTGAAGCTTTCTTT. It translates to CASSAGTGAGYTEAFF.

A remark on this clonotype: A much more abundant neighbour one base away suggests this may be a read error. The chain uses TRBV2 and TRBJ2-2; D is ambiguous. In germline, CDR1 is SNHLY, CDR2 FYNNEI. The CDR3 has 12 residues. V lost 4 bases to trimming and J lost 3 bases, with 3 bases between them. The CDR3 DNA follows: TGTGCCAGCAGTGTGCACACCGGGGAGCTGTTTTTT. Its translation: CASSVHTGELFF.

CDR3 bases: TGTGCCAGCAGTGAACTAACGAGCAATCAGCCCCAGCATTTT. Residues: CASSELTSNQPQHF. J is TRBJ1-5 and V is TRBV25-1; no definite D call. V was shortened by 2 bases and J by 1 base, with 6 bases between the two germline ends. CDR1 is MGHDK, CDR2 SYGVNS, per germline. This CDR3 has 14 residues. The full variable domain, with the rest looked up from reference TRBV25-1 and TRBJ1-5, is EADIYQTPRYLVIGTGKKITLECSQTMGHDKMYWYQQDPGMELHLIHYSYGVNSTEKGDLSSESTVSRIRTEHFPLTLESARPSHTSQYLCASSELTSNQPQHFGDGTRLSIL.

This clonotype was recorded a few times. The chain joins TRBV30 to TRBJ1-3, with D hard to call. The V end was cut by 5 bases, the J end by 3 bases, with 8 bases between. The CDR3 has 12 residues. Germline CDR1 GTSNPN, CDR2 SVGIG (reference sequence). The CDR3 loop is CAWDLGGNTIYF. The CDR3, as DNA: TGTGCCTGGGACTTGGGTGGAAACACCATATATTTT.

The chain couples TRBV4-1 to TRBJ2-3; TRBD2 matches 12 bases. V trimming: 0 bases; J trimming: 6 bases; junction bases outside the gene matches: 10. CDR1 and CDR2 (germline): MGHRA, YSYEKL. The CDR3 spans 18 residues. CDR3 sequence reads: CASSQERASGRAVDTQYF. CDR3 DNA sequence: TGCGCCAGCAGCCAAGAACGTGCTAGCGGGAGGGCCGTCGATACGCAGTATTTT.

Many counts were recorded for this clonotype. The chain is built from TRBV29-1 and TRBJ2-7, with D perhaps TRBD2 (5 bases). The ends were cut back, 5 bases at V and 1 base at J, with 12 bases in the middle. There are 13 residues in the CDR3. Germline CDR1 and CDR2: SQVTM and ANQGSEA. This CDR3 reads CSVSGRTSYEQYF. Here the CDR3 DNA reads TGCAGCGTTTCTGGGAGAACGTCCTACGAGCAGTACTTC.

V gene TRBV5-1 combines with J gene TRBJ2-7, with 8 bases that match TRBD1. Trimming took 3 bases from V and 2 from J; bases not matched to a gene: 7. Germline V CDR1 and CDR2: SGHRS, YFSETQ. The CDR3 covers 15 residues. CDR3 coding DNA: TGCGCCAGCAGCTGGACTGGGGACAGGCCCTACGAGCAGTACTTC. It is translated as CASSWTGDRPYEQYF.

V and J are TRBV4-2 and TRBJ2-5; 7 bases match TRBD1. After removal of 0 bases from V and 2 bases from J, the junction contained 12 bases not matched to a gene. There are 18 residues in the CDR3. Germline lookup yields CDR1 LGHNA and CDR2 YNFKEQ. The CDR3 DNA reads TGTGCCAGCAGCCAAGATCATTCGGACAGGATTGTGCAAGAGACCCAGTACTTC. Translation gives CASSQDHSDRIVQETQYF.

This clonotype was observed a handful of times. The chain joins TRBV27 to TRBJ2-1; D not resolved. This CDR3 has 13 residues. CDR1 and CDR2 from the germline V gene are MNHEY and SMNVEV (reference sequence). Trimming took off 2 bases at V and 8 bases at J, with 10 bases between the two ends. The CDR3 is CASSLGWRDEQFF. CDR3 nucleotides: TGTGCCAGCAGTTTAGGTTGGAGAGATGAGCAGTTCTTC.

This clonotype was detected a few times. This chain uses TRBV20-1 with TRBJ2-5; 10 nucleotides agree with TRBD2. CDR3 length equals 16 residues. Germline V CDR1 and CDR2: DFQATT, SNEGSKA (reference sequence). Germline trimming cut 1 base from V and 2 bases from J; bases unmatched to any gene: 7. The CDR3 sequence: CSARVGIAGGQETQYF. In DNA, the CDR3 is TGCAGTGCTAGAGTAGGGATAGCGGGAGGACAAGAGACCCAGTACTTC.

This clonotype was seen a few times. V gene TRBV7-9 combines with J gene TRBJ1-4; 7 bases map to TRBD1. V lost 5 bases, J lost 6 bases, and 3 bases stayed unmatched. This CDR3 region has 13 residues. Germline CDR1 is SEHNR and CDR2 is FQNEAQ (reference sequence). The CDR3: CASSPGTDEKLFF. DNA of the CDR3: TGTGCCAGCAGCCCAGGGACAGATGAAAAACTGTTTTTT.

The V and J genes are TRBV3-1 and TRBJ2-2; TRBD2 matches at 7 bases. CDR3 length: 16 amino acids. Trimming cost V 0 bases and J 5 bases; bases outside gene matches: 6. Germline CDR1 LGHDT, CDR2 YNNKEL (reference sequence). CDR3 sequence reads: CASSQERRGKTGELFF. The CDR3 DNA follows: TGTGCCAGCAGCCAAGAACGGCGGGGGAAGACCGGGGAGCTGTTTTTT.

This chain links TRBV4-2 with TRBJ2-4; D is ambiguous. The CDR3 spans 15 residues. CDR1 LGHNA and CDR2 YNFKEQ come from the germline V gene. V gave up 1 base and J gave up 0 bases, with 7 bases separating them. The CDR3 protein is CASSQVAIAKNIQYF. As DNA, the CDR3 is TGTGCCAGCAGCCAAGTGGCAATAGCCAAAAACATTCAGTACTTC.

This clonotype occurred a few times. This rearrangement joins TRBV4-3 to TRBJ2-6; D is unresolved. CDR1 and CDR2 (germline): LGHNA, YSLEER. The CDR3 contains 19 residues. V dropped 3 bases and J dropped 2 bases, with 20 bases sitting between them. CDR3 amino acids: CASSQGLANKGPGANVLTF. The CDR3 DNA is TGCGCCAGCAGCCAGGGTCTTGCCAATAAAGGGCCTGGGGCCAACGTCCTGACTTTC.

This clonotype was picked up a small number of times. This rearrangement joins TRBV3-1 to TRBJ2-1; 12 nucleotides line up with TRBD2. With V trimmed by 3 bases and J by 7 bases, 7 bases remained unmatched. Looked up from germline, CDR1 is LGHDT and CDR2 is YNNKEL (reference sequence). This CDR3 spans 16 amino acids. CDR3 protein: CASSHASGRGTNEQFF. CDR3 nucleotides: TGTGCCAGCAGCCACGCTAGCGGGAGGGGTACTAATGAGCAGTTCTTC.

In its sample, this clonotype was seen a few times. V usage is TRBV6-1 and J usage is TRBJ2-1; tentative D call: TRBD2 (5 bases). V lost 1 base, J lost 6 bases, and 10 bases lay in between. This CDR3 is built from 14 residues. Germline CDR1 and CDR2: MNHNS and SASEGT. The CDR3 loop is CASSEDGVVNEQFF. Here the CDR3 DNA reads TGTGCCAGCAGTGAAGACGGGGTAGTCAATGAGCAGTTCTTC.

This clonotype was found a few times. Being one base from a much bigger clone, this may be a read error. The chain combines TRBV7-2 with TRBJ1-5; 8 bases are a match to TRBD1. The CDR3 consists of 14 residues. Germline values: CDR1 SGHTA, CDR2 FQGNSA. The J segment lost 3 bases and the V segment lost 4 bases, leaving 2 bases of the junction unmatched. This chain's CDR3 is CASSSGQVNQPQHF. Written as DNA, the CDR3 is TGTGCCAGCAGCTCGGGACAGGTCAATCAGCCCCAGCATTTT. Using reference TRBV7-2 and TRBJ1-5 for the parts outside the CDR3, the full variable domain is GAGVSQSPSNKVTEKGKDVELRCDPISGHTALYWYRQSLGQGLEFLIYFQGNSAPDKSGLPSDRFSAERTGGSVSTLTIQRTQQEDSAVYLCASSSGQVNQPQHFGDGTRLSIL.

The table lists this clonotype with a few counts. The DNA is left out, because the CDR3 cannot be placed on it with certainty; the CDR3 is given as TCRdb lists it. The chain carries TRBV7-5 and TRBJ2-5; TRBD2, the table's D call, was not compared with the DNA. TRBV7-5 is a listed pseudogene. Including both end residues, the CDR3 is 19 amino acids long. The CDR3 sequence: CISVPEALGLAGHQETQYF.

The chain has TRBV12-3 or TRBV12-4 and TRBJ1-1, with TRBD1 matching 7 bases. Trimming cost V 6 bases and J 4 bases; bases outside gene matches: 8. The CDR3 has 14 residues. The CDR3 here is CASRYSGGATEAFF. CDR3 DNA: TGTGCCAGCAGATATTCAGGGGGAGCCACTGAAGCTTTCTTT.

This clonotype was picked up a small number of times. CDR3 in DNA: TGCGCCAGCGCAGCCTCGGATCGGGCTGAAGCTTTCTTT. Translating it yields CASAASDRAEAFF. The chain joins TRBV5-1 to TRBJ1-1; no reliable D call. CDR1 is SGHRS, CDR2 YFSETQ, per germline. V was trimmed by 7 bases and J by 6 bases, leaving 16 bases between them. The CDR3 has 13 amino acids.

The rearrangement uses TRBV7-8 and TRBJ1-6, with D possibly being TRBD1 (5 bases). V lost 0 bases and J 9 bases, leaving 15 bases between the germline ends. Germline loops: CDR1 SGHVS, CDR2 FQNEAQ. The CDR3 is 16 residues long. The CDR3 bases are TGTGCCAGCAGCTTAGCTCGGCAGGGTGCCCGTTCACCCCTCCACTTT. Translated, it gives CASSLARQGARSPLHF.

This clonotype appeared a few times. This chain links TRBV6-1 with TRBJ2-5; perhaps TRBD1 as D (5 bases). Germline V gene lookup returns CDR1 MNHNS and CDR2 SASEGT. The CDR3 consists of 13 residues. V was shortened by 6 bases and J by 5 bases, with 13 bases between the two germline ends. The CDR3 nucleotides read TGTGCCAGCAGAGCCAGGGTTCAGGAGACCCAGTACTTC. Translated: CASRARVQETQYF.

The gene calls are TRBV6-5 and TRBJ1-3, with unresolved D. In germline, CDR1 is MNHEY, CDR2 SVGAGI. The V and J ends lost 0 bases and 1 base respectively, with 13 bases between them. The CDR3 covers 17 residues. CDR3 protein: CASSYSGGRTSGNTIYF. The DNA of the CDR3 is TGTGCCAGCAGTTACTCGGGCGGTAGAACTTCTGGAAACACCATATATTTT.

J is TRBJ1-2 and V is TRBV11-1; 7 bases map to TRBD1. This CDR3 spans 19 amino acids. CDR1 SGHAT and CDR2 FQDESV come from the germline V gene (reference sequence). With 5 bases clipped from V and 3 bases from J, the junction kept 21 bases outside the gene matches. DNA for the CDR3: TGTGCCAGCAGCGTCTACGGCGGACAGGTGACGGGTGGTTACTATGGCTACACCTTC. It is translated as CASSVYGGQVTGGYYGYTF.

CDR3 amino acids: CASSVAPSARSYNEQFF. CDR3 DNA: TGTGCCAGCAGCGTAGCCCCCAGCGCTCGCTCCTACAATGAGCAGTTCTTC. The V and J genes are TRBV9 and TRBJ2-1; the D is unclear. V was pared by 0 bases and J by 0 bases, with 13 bases between. CDR3 size: 17 residues. Germline V gene lookup returns CDR1 SGDLS and CDR2 YYNGEE.

This clonotype was found a few times. V is TRBV5-1 and J is TRBJ2-7; 10 bases are shared with TRBD1. Trimming cost V 4 bases and J 1 base; bases outside gene matches: 5. CDR1 and CDR2 from the germline V gene are SGHRS and YFSETQ. This CDR3 is 15 amino acids long. The CDR3 reads CASSRGGQGSYEQYF. The CDR3 DNA is TGCGCCAGCAGCAGGGGGGGACAGGGGTCCTACGAGCAGTACTTC.

This chain connects TRBV5-6 to TRBJ2-7; possibly TRBD1 for D (5 bases). The CDR3 has 14 residues. Germline V gene sequence: CDR1 SGHDT, CDR2 YYEEEE. The V and J ends lost 7 bases and 2 bases respectively, with 16 bases between them. The CDR3 DNA is TGTGCCAGCGACCAAGGGGCCGTTCCCTACGAGCAGTACTTC. It translates to CASDQGAVPYEQYF.

This clonotype was counted many times. The chain links TRBV27 to TRBJ2-7; possibly TRBD2 for D (5 bases). Germline values: CDR1 MNHEY, CDR2 SMNVEV (reference sequence). CDR3 length equals 15 residues. Trimming cost V 2 bases and J 2 bases, with 13 bases left between them. The CDR3: CASSLTAVGPYEQYF. CDR3 nucleotide sequence: TGTGCCAGCAGTTTAACAGCGGTAGGTCCCTACGAGCAGTACTTC.